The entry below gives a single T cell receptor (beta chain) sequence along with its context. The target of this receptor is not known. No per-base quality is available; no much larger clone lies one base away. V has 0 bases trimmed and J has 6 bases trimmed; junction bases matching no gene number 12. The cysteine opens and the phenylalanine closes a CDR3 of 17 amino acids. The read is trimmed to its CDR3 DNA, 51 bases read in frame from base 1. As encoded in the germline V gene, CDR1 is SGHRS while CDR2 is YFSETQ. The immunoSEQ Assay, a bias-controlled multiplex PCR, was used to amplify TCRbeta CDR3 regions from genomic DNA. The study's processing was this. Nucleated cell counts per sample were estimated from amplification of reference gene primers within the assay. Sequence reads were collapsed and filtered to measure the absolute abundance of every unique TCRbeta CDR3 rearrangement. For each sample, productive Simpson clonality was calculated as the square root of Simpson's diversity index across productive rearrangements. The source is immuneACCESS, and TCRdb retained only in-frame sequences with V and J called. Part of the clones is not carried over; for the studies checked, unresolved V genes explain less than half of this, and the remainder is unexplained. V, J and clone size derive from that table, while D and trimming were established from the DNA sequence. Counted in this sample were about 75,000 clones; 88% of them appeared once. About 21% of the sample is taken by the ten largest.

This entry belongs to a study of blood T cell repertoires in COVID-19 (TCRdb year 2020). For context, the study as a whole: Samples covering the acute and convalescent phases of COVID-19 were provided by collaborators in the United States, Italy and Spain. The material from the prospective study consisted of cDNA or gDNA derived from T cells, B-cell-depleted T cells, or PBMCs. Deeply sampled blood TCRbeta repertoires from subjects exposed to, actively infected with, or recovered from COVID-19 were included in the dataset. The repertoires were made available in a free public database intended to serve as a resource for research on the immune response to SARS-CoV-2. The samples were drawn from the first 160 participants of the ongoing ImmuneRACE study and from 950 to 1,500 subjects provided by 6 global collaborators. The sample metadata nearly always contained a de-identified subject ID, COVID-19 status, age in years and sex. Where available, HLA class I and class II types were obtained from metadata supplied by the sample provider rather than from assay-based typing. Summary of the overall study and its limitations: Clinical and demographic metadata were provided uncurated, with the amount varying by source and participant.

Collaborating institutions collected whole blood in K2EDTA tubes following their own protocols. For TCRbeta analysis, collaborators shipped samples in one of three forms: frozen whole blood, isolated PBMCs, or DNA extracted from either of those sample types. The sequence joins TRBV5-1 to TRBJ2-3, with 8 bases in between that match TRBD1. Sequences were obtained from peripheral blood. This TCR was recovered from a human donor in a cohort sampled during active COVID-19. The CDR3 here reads CASSLGTSSQGADTQYF. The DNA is TGCGCCAGCAGCTTGGGTACGTCTAGTCAGGGGGCGGATACGCAGTATTTT.